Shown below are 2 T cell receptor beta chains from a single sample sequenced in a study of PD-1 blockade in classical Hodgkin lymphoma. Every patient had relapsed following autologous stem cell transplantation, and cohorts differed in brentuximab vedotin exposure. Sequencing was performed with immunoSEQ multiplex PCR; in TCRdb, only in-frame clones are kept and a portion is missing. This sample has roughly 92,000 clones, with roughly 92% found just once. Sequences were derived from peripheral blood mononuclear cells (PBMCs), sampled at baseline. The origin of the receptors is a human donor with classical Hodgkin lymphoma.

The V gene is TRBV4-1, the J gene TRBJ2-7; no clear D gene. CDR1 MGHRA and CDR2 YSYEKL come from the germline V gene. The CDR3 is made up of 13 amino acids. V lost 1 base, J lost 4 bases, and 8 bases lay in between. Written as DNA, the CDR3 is TGCGCCAGCAGCCAAGTCGTGGGGTACGAGCAGTACTTC. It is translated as CASSQVVGYEQYF.

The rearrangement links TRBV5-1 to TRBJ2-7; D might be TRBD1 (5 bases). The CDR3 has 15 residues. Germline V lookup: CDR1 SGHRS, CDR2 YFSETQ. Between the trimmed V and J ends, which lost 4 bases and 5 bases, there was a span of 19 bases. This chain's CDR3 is CASSPGNLIRDEQYF. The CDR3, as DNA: TGCGCCAGCAGCCCCGGAAATTTGATCAGGGACGAGCAGTACTTC.